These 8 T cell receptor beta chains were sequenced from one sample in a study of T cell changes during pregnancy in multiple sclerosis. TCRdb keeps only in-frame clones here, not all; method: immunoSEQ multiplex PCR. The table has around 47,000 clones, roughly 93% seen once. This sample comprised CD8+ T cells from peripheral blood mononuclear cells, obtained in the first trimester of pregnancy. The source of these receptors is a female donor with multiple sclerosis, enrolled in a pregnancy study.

CDR3 nucleotide sequence: TGTGCCAGCAGTTTAAGGGGGAGCACTGAAGCTTTCTTT. It yields the protein CASSLRGSTEAFF. The rearrangement uses TRBV27 and TRBJ1-1; maybe TRBD1 (6 bases). V shed 2 bases and J shed 4 bases, with 8 bases lying between them. This CDR3 spans 13 amino acids. CDR1 is MNHEY and CDR2 is SMNVEV in the germline V gene (reference sequence).

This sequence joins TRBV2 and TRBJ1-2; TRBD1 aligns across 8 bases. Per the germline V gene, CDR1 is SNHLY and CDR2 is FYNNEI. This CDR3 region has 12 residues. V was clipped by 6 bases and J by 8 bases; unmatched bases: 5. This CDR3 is CASRDRVWGYTF. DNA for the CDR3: TGTGCCAGCAGGGACAGGGTTTGGGGCTACACCTTC.

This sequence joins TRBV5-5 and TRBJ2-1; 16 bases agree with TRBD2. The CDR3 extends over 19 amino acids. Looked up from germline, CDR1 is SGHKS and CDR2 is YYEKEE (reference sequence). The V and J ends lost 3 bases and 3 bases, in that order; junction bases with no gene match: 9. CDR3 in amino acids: CASSSTGTSGGALYNEQFF. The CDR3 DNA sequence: TGTGCCAGCAGCTCGACCGGGACTAGCGGGGGGGCCCTCTACAATGAGCAGTTCTTC.

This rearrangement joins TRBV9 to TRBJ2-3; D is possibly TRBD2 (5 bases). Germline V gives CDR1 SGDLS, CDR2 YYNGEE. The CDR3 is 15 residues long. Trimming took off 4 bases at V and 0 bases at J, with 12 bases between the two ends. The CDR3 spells CASSPGESSTDTQYF. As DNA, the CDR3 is TGTGCCAGCAGCCCCGGGGAATCTAGCACAGATACGCAGTATTTT.

The CDR3 nucleotides read TGTGCCAGCAGCTTAAGTGGTCGGTCGGGCTCCTATAATTCACCCCTCCACTTT. Amino acid sequence: CASSLSGRSGSYNSPLHF. J is TRBJ1-6 and V is TRBV7-6; no clear D gene. V lost 2 bases, J lost 0 bases, and 14 bases lay in between. CDR1 and CDR2 (germline): SGHVS, FNYEAQ. The CDR3 sequence is 18 residues long. Using reference TRBV7-6 and TRBJ1-6 for the parts outside the CDR3, the full variable domain is GAGVSQSPRYKVTKRGQDVALRCDPISGHVSLYWYRQALGQGPEFLTYFNYEAQQDKSGLPNDRFSAERPEGSISTLTIQRTEQRDSAMYRCASSLSGRSGSYNSPLHFGNGTRLTVT.

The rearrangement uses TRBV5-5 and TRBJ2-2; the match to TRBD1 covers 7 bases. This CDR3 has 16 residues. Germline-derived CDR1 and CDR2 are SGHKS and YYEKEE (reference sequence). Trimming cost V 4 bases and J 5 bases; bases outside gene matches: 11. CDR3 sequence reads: CASSPRDRDQTGELFF. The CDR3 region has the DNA TGTGCCAGCAGCCCTAGAGACAGGGATCAAACCGGGGAGCTGTTTTTT.

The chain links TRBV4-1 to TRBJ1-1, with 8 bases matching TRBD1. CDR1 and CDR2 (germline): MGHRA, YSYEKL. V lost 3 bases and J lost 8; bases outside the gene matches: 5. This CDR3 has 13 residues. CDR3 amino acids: CASSQLTGAEAFF. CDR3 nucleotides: TGCGCCAGCAGCCAGCTGACAGGGGCCGAAGCTTTCTTT.

CDR3 sequence reads: CASSKAYFLDRVATGELFF. Written as DNA, the CDR3 is TGTGCCAGCAGCAAAGCTTATTTTTTAGACAGGGTTGCCACCGGGGAGCTGTTTTTT. The chain joins TRBV21-1 to TRBJ2-2; the listed D gene, TRBD1, was not tested against the DNA. TRBV21-1 is described as a pseudogene. This CDR3 has 19 residues.